This T cell receptor (beta chain) was identified in a study of T cell clones after liver transplantation. Study overall: A pre-transplant mixed lymphocyte reaction with TCRbeta sequencing defined graft-donor-reactive clones followed in post-transplant blood. General study findings and limits: A larger donor-reactive than third-party decline suggested partial antigen-specific deletion. The donor-reactive repertoire was only partly measurable in a couple of subjects, lacking donor cells.

V trimming: 2 bases; J trimming: 0 bases; junction bases outside the gene matches: 5. Germline V gene data show CDR1 as ENHRY and CDR2 as SYGVKD. The CDR3 contains 18 residues. The repertoire was sequenced with immunoSEQ multiplex PCR; TCRdb's copy has only in-frame clones and lacks some. This repertoire shows roughly 19,000 clones, 65% to 85% found once; its top ten account for about 33%. As for this clone: Its antigen is still unknown.

The chain carries TRBV10-3 and TRBJ2-7; the match to TRBD2 covers 15 bases. The sample here was CD8+ T cells from blood, taken roughly 56 months after liver transplant. The sequence was obtained from a human patient who received a liver transplant. Some T cells may trace back to the graft donor. The DNA for the CDR3 is TGTGCCATCAGTGAGGGGACTAGCGGGGGGAGGAGCTCCTACGAGCAGTACTTC. This gives the protein CAISEGTSGGRSSYEQYF.